The rows below give T cell receptor beta chains drawn from one sample of a study of Ad26.COV2.S vaccination and SARS-CoV-2 variants. Clones were sequenced by immunoSEQ multiplex PCR, and TCRdb holds only the in-frame ones, with some missing. The sample has about 220,000 clones; around 89% are singletons. Sequencing was performed on peripheral blood, taken in a trial of Ad26.COV2.S vaccine versus placebo. These receptors all stem from a person between 18 and 59 years old who received the Ad26.COV2.S COVID-19 vaccine or a placebo. The CDR3 runs from the conserved cysteine through the conserved F or W. Each record gives: J gene, V gene, D gene, clone size, CDR3 protein, CDR3 DNA. D genes are given only for firm matches. Clone size is shown for a subset of rows, as once, few, many or a class of expanded clone.

TRBJ1-6 TRBV9 . few CASSVKGTASPLHF TGTGCCAGCAGCGTAAAGGGGACTGCTTCACCCCTCCACTTT
TRBJ1-2 TRBV4-3 . . CASSQRPGGKDYGYTF TGCGCCAGCAGCCAACGCCCCGGGGGGAAAGACTATGGCTACACCTTC
TRBJ2-4 TRBV6-5 TRBD2 . CASRGGNKNIQYF TGTGCCAGCCGGGGGGGGAACAAAAACATTCAGTACTTC
TRBJ1-1 TRBV24-1 TRBD1 once CATSVRGQGGNTEAFF TGTGCCACCAGTGTCCGAGGACAGGGAGGGAACACTGAAGCTTTCTTT
TRBJ2-5 TRBV5-6 TRBD2 . CASSLFTSGEQETQYF TGTGCCAGCAGCTTGTTCACTAGCGGGGAACAAGAGACCCAGTACTTC
TRBJ2-6 TRBV30 TRBD1 few CAWKQAGGTGANVLTF TGTGCCTGGAAACAGGCAGGGGGCACTGGGGCCAACGTCCTGACTTTC
TRBJ2-7 TRBV21-1 . . CASSMEGLPYEQYF TGTGCCAGCAGCATGGAGGGTTTACCCTACGAGCAGTACTTC
TRBJ1-1 TRBV7-8 . . CASSRSGDNTEAFF TGTGCCAGCAGCCGATCTGGGGATAACACTGAAGCTTTCTTT
TRBJ1-1 TRBV27 . . CASRTGFAEAFF TGTGCCAGCCGCACGGGTTTCGCTGAAGCTTTCTTT
TRBJ1-1 TRBV29-1 . . CSVVPRALINTEAFF TGCAGCGTTGTTCCCAGGGCACTGATAAACACTGAAGCTTTCTTT
TRBJ2-4 TRBV4-1 . . CASSQEEQGRWVIQYF TGCGCCAGCAGCCAAGAAGAGCAGGGTCGGTGGGTCATTCAGTACTTC
TRBJ2-7 TRBV11-2 TRBD1 . CASSLDRGPYEQYF TGTGCCAGCAGCCTTGACAGGGGGCCCTACGAGCAGTACTTC
TRBJ2-5 TRBV28 . once CASTEQGRKYF TGTGCCAGCACCGAACAGGGTCGAAAGTACTTC
TRBJ1-2 TRBV28 . . CASRAGFIYGYTF TGTGCCAGCAGGGCCGGGTTCATCTATGGCTACACCTTC
TRBJ2-7 TRBV6-2/TRBV6-3 . . CASSPDYEQYF TGTGCCAGCAGTCCGGATTACGAGCAGTACTTC
TRBJ1-5 TRBV5-8 . . CASSFGQLNQPQHF TGTGCCAGCAGCTTCGGGCAGCTTAATCAGCCCCAGCATTTT
TRBJ2-7 TRBV18 TRBD1 . CASSPPDRGPEQYF TGTGCCAGCTCACCACCGGACAGGGGGCCCGAGCAGTACTTC
TRBJ2-3 TRBV7-9 . . CASSDARTESTDTQYF TGTGCCAGCAGCGATGCCCGGACGGAGAGCACAGATACGCAGTATTTT
TRBJ2-3 TRBV24-1 . . CATRAYGTDTQYF TGTGCCACCCGGGCTTATGGCACAGATACGCAGTATTTT
TRBJ2-6 TRBV28 TRBD1 . CASSFNPRTGGSSGANVLTF TGTGCCAGCAGTTTTAACCCCCGGACAGGGGGCTCCTCTGGGGCCAACGTCCTGACTTTC
TRBJ1-2 TRBV6-1 TRBD1 . CASSELGDRVDYGYTF TGTGCCAGCAGTGAACTCGGGGACAGGGTGGACTATGGCTACACCTTC
TRBJ1-2 TRBV9 . . CASRGDAYGYTF TGTGCCAGCAGGGGGGACGCCTATGGCTACACCTTC
TRBJ2-3 TRBV18 TRBD2 . CASSPLPGPSGGGSTDTQYF TGTGCCAGCTCACCCCTCCCCGGGCCTAGCGGGGGGGGAAGCACAGATACGCAGTATTTT
TRBJ1-2 TRBV10-3 TRBD1 . CAIRTRTGEDGYTF TGTGCCATCAGGACAAGAACAGGGGAGGATGGCTACACCTTC
TRBJ1-5 TRBV6-2/TRBV6-3 . . CASSYSRPGHGNQPQHF TGTGCCAGCAGTTACTCGAGGCCGGGCCATGGCAATCAGCCCCAGCATTTT
TRBJ1-6 TRBV6-2/TRBV6-3 . . CASSTTRAPLHF TGTGCCAGCAGCACTACCAGGGCACCCCTCCACTTT
TRBJ2-7 TRBV27 . . CASSSAPVLLYEQYF TGTGCCAGCAGTTCCGCCCCCGTTCTTTTATACGAGCAGTACTTC
TRBJ1-6 TRBV28 TRBD1 . CASSVGTDLLNSPLHF TGTGCCAGCAGTGTAGGGACAGACCTCCTTAATTCACCCCTCCACTTT
TRBJ1-1 TRBV13 . . CASSTGVNTEAFF TGTGCCAGCAGCACTGGAGTGAACACTGAAGCTTTCTTT
TRBJ2-3 TRBV28 . . CASNSRRGGTDTQYF TGTGCCAGCAATTCTCGGAGGGGGGGCACAGATACGCAGTATTTT
TRBJ1-4 TRBV5-1 . . CASSLAYREKLFF TGCGCCAGCAGCTTGGCGTATCGGGAAAAACTGTTTTTT
TRBJ2-3 TRBV4-3 TRBD2 . CASSQEASGSRTDTQYF TGCGCCAGCAGCCAAGAGGCTAGCGGGAGCCGCACAGATACGCAGTATTTT
TRBJ2-1 TRBV7-9 . . CASSLVPGTYNEQFF TGTGCCAGCAGCTTAGTCCCGGGGACTTACAATGAGCAGTTCTTC
TRBJ1-1 TRBV28 . . CASSFMGNTEAFF TGTGCCAGCAGTTTCATGGGGAACACTGAAGCTTTCTTT
TRBJ2-5 TRBV11-3 . . CASSLAGTETQYF TGTGCCAGCAGCCTGGCAGGGACAGAGACCCAGTACTTC
TRBJ2-1 TRBV7-3 TRBD2 once CASSLTSGGKSSYNEQFF TGTGCCAGCAGCTTAACTAGCGGGGGAAAGAGCTCCTACAATGAGCAGTTCTTC
TRBJ2-2 TRBV5-6 . . CASSFGAGELFF TGTGCCAGCAGCTTCGGAGCTGGGGAGCTGTTTTTT
TRBJ2-3 TRBV27 TRBD1 . CASRGSRDRSTDTQYF TGTGCCAGCAGGGGCAGCCGGGACAGAAGCACAGATACGCAGTATTTT
TRBJ2-3 TRBV11-2 TRBD2 . CASSLAPAGVSTDTQYF TGTGCCAGCAGCTTAGCTCCAGCGGGGGTAAGCACAGATACGCAGTATTTT
TRBJ1-3 TRBV9 . . CASSVEVADTIYF TGTGCCAGCAGCGTAGAAGTCGCAGACACCATATATTTT
TRBJ1-2 TRBV5-4 . . CASSSNSGSYGYTF TGTGCCAGCAGCTCCAACTCGGGCAGCTATGGCTACACCTTC
TRBJ1-1 TRBV6-2/TRBV6-3 . medium-sized CASSYPTRGNTEAFF TGTGCCAGCAGTTACCCAACCAGAGGCAACACTGAAGCTTTCTTT
TRBJ2-6 TRBV27 . . CASSLKQGPGANVLTF TGTGCCAGCAGTTTAAAGCAGGGCCCAGGGGCCAACGTCCTGACTTTC
TRBJ2-7 TRBV7-2 TRBD2 . CASSKGPGLAGTYEQYF TGTGCCAGCAGCAAGGGACCGGGACTAGCGGGGACCTACGAGCAGTACTTC
TRBJ2-1 TRBV7-3 . . CASSSRGGNEQFF TGTGCCAGCAGCTCCAGGGGGGGCAATGAGCAGTTCTTC
TRBJ2-7 TRBV6-5 TRBD1 . CASRIDRAPYEQYF TGTGCCAGCAGGATAGACAGGGCCCCCTACGAGCAGTACTTC
TRBJ2-6 TRBV5-1 TRBD1 . CASSLEDRGSGANVLTF TGCGCCAGCAGCTTGGAGGACAGGGGATCTGGGGCCAACGTCCTGACTTTC
TRBJ1-1 TRBV2 . . CASSVWTGNTEAFF TGTGCCAGCAGTGTATGGACGGGGAACACTGAAGCTTTCTTT
TRBJ1-6 TRBV4-3 . . CASSRRDHGVGSLHF TGCGCCAGCAGCCGACGAGACCATGGGGTTGGTTCCCTCCACTTT
TRBJ1-2 TRBV6-1 . . CASSARGGQSNYGYTF TGTGCCAGCAGTGCCCGGGGGGGCCAATCGAACTATGGCTACACCTTC
TRBJ2-5 TRBV3-1/TRBV3-2 TRBD2 once CASSQRTSGRRETQYF TGTGCCAGCAGCCAGCGGACTAGCGGGAGGAGGGAGACCCAGTACTTC
TRBJ1-2 TRBV2 . . CASTARTQNYGYTF TGTGCCAGTACGGCTAGGACGCAAAACTATGGCTACACCTTC
TRBJ1-5 TRBV6-5 . . CASSNRQASNQPQHF TGTGCCAGCAGTAACCGACAGGCGAGCAATCAGCCCCAGCATTTT
TRBJ2-1 TRBV7-2 TRBD2 once CASSPRTSGYNEQFF TGTGCCAGCAGCCCACGGACTAGCGGCTACAATGAGCAGTTCTTC
TRBJ1-1 TRBV30 TRBD1 . CAWSSPGQGGTEAFF TGTGCCTGGAGCTCCCCAGGACAGGGGGGCACTGAAGCTTTCTTT